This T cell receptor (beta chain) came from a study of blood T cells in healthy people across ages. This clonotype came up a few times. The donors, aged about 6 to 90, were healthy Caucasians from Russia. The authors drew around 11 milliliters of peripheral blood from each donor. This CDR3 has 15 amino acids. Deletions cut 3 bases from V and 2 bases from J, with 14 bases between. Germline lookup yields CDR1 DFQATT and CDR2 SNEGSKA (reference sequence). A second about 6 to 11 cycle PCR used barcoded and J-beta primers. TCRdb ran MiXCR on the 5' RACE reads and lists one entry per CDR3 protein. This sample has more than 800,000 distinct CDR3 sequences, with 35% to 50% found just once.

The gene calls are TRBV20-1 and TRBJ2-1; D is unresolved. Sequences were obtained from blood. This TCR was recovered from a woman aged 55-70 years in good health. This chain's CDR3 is CSASRRGHPYNEQFF. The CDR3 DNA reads TGCAGTGCTAGTCGTCGTGGTCACCCCTACAATGAGCAGTTCTTC.